The clone carrying this T cell receptor beta chain showed up just a few times. No antigen is known for it. Excluded were patients with other autoimmune diseases, uncontrolled infections, pregnancy or lactation. This specimen belongs to a study of Graves' ophthalmopathy and Graves' hyperthyroidism. Study-wide results and limits: Thyroid clonotypes that were expanded above 0.001 frequency mostly also appeared in blood.

From germline, CDR1 is DFQATT and CDR2 SNEGSKA (reference sequence). V lost 8 bases, J lost 5 bases, and 18 bases lay in between. The length of the CDR3 is 13 residues. Amplified material comprised TCR beta CDR3 regions derived from RNA transcripts. Second-round multiplex PCR came after first-round RT-PCR with HTBI primers. TCRdb processed the multiplex PCR reads anew with MiXCR; each CDR3 protein has one entry. The sample yields about 700,000 distinct CDR3 sequences, 35% to 50% seen once. The chain joins TRBV20-1 to TRBJ2-5, with D perhaps TRBD1 or TRBD2 (5 bases each). The TCR sequence derives from an adult man with Graves' ophthalmopathy. The specimen was peripheral blood. The CDR3 bases are TGCAGTTATCGGGACCCTCATGTGGAGACCCAGTACTTC. Protein: CSYRDPHVETQYF.